Below are 19 T cell receptor beta chains sequenced from a single sample in a study of beta chain features in type 1 diabetes (dated by TCRdb to 2016 to 2018). Receptors were amplified or captured by the immunoSEQ multiplex PCR assay. The entire amount of isolated RNA was reverse transcribed using the High Capacity cDNA Reverse Transcription Kit, so the sequenced TCRB transcripts were expressed ones. The table comes from immuneACCESS by way of TCRdb, which keeps in-frame sequences with V and J called. Part of the clones is missing from these tables; in studies checked, under half for an unresolved V gene and the rest for unknown reasons. This sample is represented by 250,000 to 350,000 clones; 14% of them were singletons. Approximately 6.7% of the sample is held by the ten biggest clonotypes. Sequences were obtained from central memory CD4+ T cells from blood. Receptors were obtained from a young man in good health.

In DNA, the CDR3 is TGCGCCAGCAGCCAGACCCCACAGGGGAGCGAGCAGTTCTTC. It translates to CASSQTPQGSEQFF. The gene calls are TRBV4-3 and TRBJ2-1; the match to TRBD1 covers 7 bases. The CDR3 totals 14 residues. Germline CDR1 LGHNA, CDR2 YSLEER. J was trimmed by 10 bases and V by 3 bases; bases with no gene match: 9.

V usage is TRBV2 and J usage is TRBJ1-1; perhaps TRBD1 as D (6 bases). The CDR3 is made up of 13 amino acids. V gave up 5 bases and J gave up 7 bases, with 14 bases separating them. From germline, CDR1 is SNHLY and CDR2 FYNNEI. The CDR3 DNA follows: TGTGCCAGCAGTTTACAGGGTTTTGGTGAAGCTTTCTTT. The encoded protein is CASSLQGFGEAFF. Variable domain in full (rest from reference TRBV2 and TRBJ1-1): EPEVTQTPSHQVTQMGQEVILRCVPISNHLYFYWYRQILGQKVEFLVSFYNNEISEKSEIFDDQFSVERPDGSNFTLKIRSTKLEDSAMYFCASSLQGFGEAFFGQGTRLTVV.

This clone turned up a few times. The CDR3 protein is CASSPDRDYGYTF. CDR3 coding DNA: TGTGCCAGCAGCCCGGACAGGGACTATGGCTACACCTTC. The rearrangement joins TRBV27 to TRBJ1-2; 8 bases agree with TRBD1. The CDR3 runs to 13 residues. Germline loops: CDR1 MNHEY, CDR2 SMNVEV (reference sequence). The V and J ends lost 6 bases and 3 bases, in that order; junction bases with no gene match: 3.

The genes are TRBV4-3 and TRBJ2-1; D uncertain. In germline, CDR1 is LGHNA, CDR2 YSLEER. V was cut by 7 bases and J by 8 bases, with 3 bases left in between. The CDR3 has 9 amino acids. In DNA form, the CDR3 reads TGCGCCAGCATGTATGAGCAGTTCTTC. Translating gives CASMYEQFF.

This clone has more than one count but fewer than ten. The chain has TRBV10-3 and TRBJ1-5; 7 bases are shared with TRBD1. CDR3 length: 14 amino acids. From germline, CDR1 is ENHRY and CDR2 SYGVKD. The ends lost 7 bases at V and 4 bases at J; junction bases unmatched: 7. CDR3 sequence: CAIMAGGGNQPQHF. The CDR3 region has the DNA TGTGCCATCATGGCAGGGGGAGGGAATCAGCCCCAGCATTTT.

The chain couples TRBV5-4 to TRBJ1-1, with TRBD1 matching 8 bases. This CDR3 comprises 16 residues. Unmatched junction bases numbered 19, after V lost 8 bases and J lost 7 bases. Germline loops: CDR1 SGHNT, CDR2 YYREEE (reference sequence). Here the CDR3 reads CASSKNPGQAHFEAFF. The CDR3 DNA follows: TGTGCCAGTTCGAAAAACCCGGGACAGGCCCACTTTGAAGCTTTCTTT.

This clone was picked up many times. This chain connects TRBV21-1 to TRBJ2-7. TRBV21-1 corresponds to a pseudogene. This CDR3 is 15 amino acids long. The CDR3 loop is CASSKAVGQVHEQYF. CDR3 nucleotide sequence: TGTGCCAGCAGCAAGGCTGTAGGGCAGGTCCACGAGCAGTACTTC.

There are a few counts of this clone. The chain has TRBV5-1 and TRBJ1-2, with D tentatively TRBD1 (5 bases). This CDR3 has 13 residues. Trimming removed 0 bases from V and 4 bases from J, with 7 bases in between. CDR1 SGHRS and CDR2 YFSETQ come from the germline V gene. CDR3: CASSLGGTYGYTF. The DNA of the CDR3 is TGCGCCAGCAGCTTGGGGGGGACCTATGGCTACACCTTC.

The chain combines TRBV27 with TRBJ2-1; D is unclear. The germline CDR1 and CDR2 sequences are MNHEY and SMNVEV (reference sequence). CDR3 length: 14 residues. V shed 3 bases and J shed 5 bases, with 11 bases lying between them. The CDR3 spells CASSFDTEHNEQFF. CDR3 DNA: TGTGCCAGCAGTTTCGATACAGAACACAATGAGCAGTTCTTC.

This clone was seen more than once but under ten times. The chain uses TRBV29-1 and TRBJ1-2; 10 bases map to TRBD1. V lost 6 bases, J lost 4 bases, and 5 bases stayed unmatched. Germline V gene sequence: CDR1 SQVTM, CDR2 ANQGSEA. CDR3 size: 13 residues. The CDR3 loop is CSVRTGGIYGYTF. For the CDR3, the DNA is TGCAGCGTAAGGACAGGGGGTATCTATGGCTACACCTTC.

The chain joins TRBV6-5 to TRBJ2-5; D is possibly TRBD2 (6 bases). This CDR3 comprises 15 residues. V was pared by 8 bases and J by 5 bases, with 21 bases between. CDR1 and CDR2 from the germline V gene are MNHEY and SVGAGI. The CDR3 region is CASRPDRRAGETQYF. DNA of the CDR3: TGTGCCAGCCGGCCGGACCGGAGGGCCGGGGAGACCCAGTACTTC.

The chain carries TRBV11-2 and TRBJ2-1; 11 nucleotides agree with TRBD1. V was clipped by 4 bases and J by 4 bases; unmatched bases: 3. CDR1 and CDR2 from the germline V gene are SGHAT and FQNNGV. The CDR3 length is 15 residues. In DNA form, the CDR3 reads TGTGCCAGCAGCTCAGGACAGGGGGCTTACAATGAGCAGTTCTTC. Translated: CASSSGQGAYNEQFF. The whole variable domain, filled in from reference TRBV11-2 and TRBJ2-1, reads EAGVAQSPRYKIIEKRQSVAFWCNPISGHATLYWYQQILGQGPKLLIQFQNNGVVDDSQLPKDRFSAERLKGVDSTLKIQPAKLEDSAVYLCASSSGQGAYNEQFFGPGTRLTVL.

This clone was picked up a small number of times. This rearrangement joins TRBV27 to TRBJ2-2, with 8 bases matching TRBD2. This CDR3 comprises 15 residues. Germline lookup yields CDR1 MNHEY and CDR2 SMNVEV (reference sequence). Losses at the gene ends were 7 bases for V and 8 bases for J; bases not matched to a gene: 12. CDR3 sequence (DNA): TGTGCCAGCAACCTGCTTGCGGGGGGAGCGGGGGAGCTGTTTTTT. This codes for CASNLLAGGAGELFF.

The chain employs TRBV19 and TRBJ1-3, with TRBD1 identical over 9 bases. Germline CDR1 LNHDA, CDR2 SQIVND (reference sequence). The CDR3 consists of 17 residues. Trimming removed 6 bases from V and 0 bases from J; junction bases left unmatched: 9. The CDR3 is CASSTSRDRVSGNTIYF. CDR3 nucleotide sequence: TGTGCCAGTAGCACGTCCCGGGACAGGGTCTCTGGAAACACCATATATTTT.

This clone was seen more than once but under ten times. The chain has TRBV14 and TRBJ2-5; D may be TRBD2 (5 bases). V was cut by 0 bases and J by 6 bases, with 14 bases left in between. The CDR3 has 15 amino acids. CDR1 SGHDN and CDR2 FVKESK come from the germline V gene. The CDR3, as DNA: TGTGCCAGCAGCCAAGATTACGGTTGGAGGCAGACCCAGTACTTC. Translation: CASSQDYGWRQTQYF.

This chain connects TRBV5-4 to TRBJ1-5; D not resolved. V was pared by 0 bases and J by 4 bases, with 5 bases between. The CDR3 contains 13 residues. Germline V gene lookup returns CDR1 SGHNT and CDR2 YYREEE (reference sequence). The DNA for the CDR3 is TGTGCCAGCAGCTTGGGACATAATCAGCCCCAGCATTTT. Protein sequence: CASSLGHNQPQHF.

V is TRBV7-2 and J is TRBJ2-1; perhaps D is TRBD1 or TRBD2 (5 bases each). This CDR3 contains 13 residues. V lost 10 bases to trimming and J lost 2 bases, with 12 bases between them. Germline loops: CDR1 SGHTA, CDR2 FQGNSA. This chain's CDR3 is CTTRQGAYNEQFF. CDR3 coding DNA: TGTACCACCCGCCAGGGAGCCTACAATGAGCAGTTCTTC.

The chain employs TRBV21-1 and TRBJ2-7; the table's TRBD2 call for D was not verified on the DNA. TRBV21-1 is described as a pseudogene. The CDR3 is 15 amino acids. CDR3 sequence reads: CASPFLAGECNEQYV. CDR3 DNA: TGTGCCAGCCCATTTCTAGCGGGAGAGTGTAACGAGCAGTACGTC.

There are a few counts of this clone. The chain carries TRBV27 and TRBJ2-5, with 8 bases that match TRBD1. Germline V CDR1 and CDR2: MNHEY, SMNVEV (reference sequence). The length of the CDR3 is 14 residues. The V gene end was trimmed by 2 bases and the J gene end by 3 bases; junction bases not matched to a gene: 2. CDR3 sequence (DNA): TGTGCCAGCAGTTTACAGACAGGGGAAGAGACCCAGTACTTC. This codes for CASSLQTGEETQYF.